This T cell receptor beta chain appears in the sequencing data of a study of vaccination effects on CD4 cells after COVID-19. Study observations and caveats: Late post-vaccination samples showed marked contraction of infection- and vaccine-induced clones.

Sequencing followed a ViraFEST assay step that expanded antigen-specific CD4+ T cells with viral peptide pools. Following a roughly ten-day culture, CD4+ T cells were purified. It was two doses of either the BNT162b2 or mRNA-1273 vaccine that participants received. Testing of the vaccine recipients showed negative nucleocapsid antibodies and no prior SARS-CoV-2 infection. As regards this clone: The antigen remains unidentified.

Measured with immunoSEQ multiplex PCR; TCRdb has only the in-frame clones, and not every one. The table includes 15,000 or so clones, roughly 68% detected once. The TCR comes from a human donor who received a COVID-19 vaccine. The specimen was CD4+ T cells from PBMCs cultured with SARS-CoV-2 spike peptides, collected after COVID-19 vaccination.

The CDR3 DNA sequence: TGTGCCAGCAGTTACGGCAGGTTGGGCACTGAAGCTTTCTTT. This translates into CASSYGRLGTEAFF. V is TRBV6-5 and J is TRBJ1-1; D unresolved. Trimming cost V 2 bases and J 4 bases, with 11 bases left between them. The CDR3 runs 14 residues. The V gene's germline CDR1 is MNHEY and CDR2 SVGAGI.